The rows below give T cell receptor beta chains drawn from one sample of a study of T cells in Graves' hyperthyroidism and ophthalmopathy. One entry per CDR3 protein, called by TCRdb with MiXCR from the multiplex PCR reads. This table has over 500,000 distinct CDR3 sequences, 14% appearing once. The sequenced sample was blood. The receptors derive from a middle-aged woman with Graves' hyperthyroidism. CDR3s include the opening cysteine and the closing phenylalanine or tryptophan. The D gene is left open where the match is weak. Rows may omit the clone size; those that give it use once, few, many or a size class.

TRBJ2-7 | many | NA | TRBV24-1 | CATSDPRDIAYEQYF
TRBJ2-2 | NA | NA | TRBV24-1 | CATSVLANTGELFF
TRBJ1-1 | few | TRBD1 | TRBV5-6 | CASSLLDRGVSEAFF
TRBJ1-4 | few | TRBD1 | TRBV5-4 | CASSLEGQGGEKLFF
TRBJ1-5 | NA | TRBD1 | TRBV6-1 | CASSRTGGDQPQHF
TRBJ1-1 | NA | TRBD1 | TRBV7-9 | CASSPTDRGEAFF
TRBJ2-3 | many | NA | TRBV15 | CATSVGTDTQYF
TRBJ2-7 | NA | TRBD1 | TRBV5-1 | CASSLSGQGVSYEQYF
TRBJ2-5 | NA | TRBD2 | TRBV29-1 | CSVVAGGVGTQYF
TRBJ2-7 | many | TRBD2 | TRBV20-1 | CSATTSGNYEQYF
TRBJ2-1 | NA | TRBD2 | TRBV11-2 | CASSLVGTSGSEQFF
TRBJ2-1 | NA | NA | TRBV4-1 | CASSLLPGNEQFF
TRBJ2-3 | few | NA | TRBV10-3 | CAISESNEDTQYF
TRBJ1-1 | many | NA | TRBV5-1 | CASSLEGATMKNTEAFF
TRBJ1-1 | NA | NA | TRBV19 | CASRGPAGNTGAFF
TRBJ1-3 | many | NA | TRBV6-1 | CASSERRTVPDTGNTIYF
TRBJ2-7 | many | NA | TRBV20-1 | CSARWATVNYEQYF
TRBJ2-3 | NA | NA | TRBV20-1 | CSAISTGAQGSTDTQYF
TRBJ2-2 | few | NA | TRBV5-1 | CASSLRDRLNTGELFF
TRBJ2-1 | many | NA | TRBV11-2 | CASSLAPGVGYNEQFF
TRBJ2-3 | many | NA | TRBV3-1 | CASSPPGVNTQYF
TRBJ2-3 | many | NA | TRBV20-1 | CSARVLSGRTDTQYF
TRBJ2-7 | NA | NA | TRBV7-3 | CASSIQGSNEQYF
TRBJ2-3 | NA | NA | TRBV29-1 | CSGGRGSTDTQYF
TRBJ2-7 | many | NA | TRBV19 | CASSIDSPFGDKASYEQYF
TRBJ2-3 | NA | NA | TRBV19 | CATTSTDTQYF
TRBJ2-3 | many | NA | TRBV18 | CASSPPGSMGDTQYF
TRBJ2-1 | NA | TRBD2 | TRBV12-3/TRBV12-4 | CASSSSGRAGLEQFF
TRBJ2-1 | few | NA | TRBV4-2 | CASMGDGPDEQFF
TRBJ1-1 | many | NA | TRBV20-1 | CSASGLKNTEAFF
TRBJ2-2 | once | NA | TRBV11-3 | CASSLEEGFGELFF
TRBJ2-1 | NA | NA | TRBV27 | CASSLRTPQATHNEQFF
TRBJ2-3 | few | TRBD2 | TRBV5-1 | CASSGGIAGGSTDTQYF
TRBJ2-1 | many | TRBD2 | TRBV20-1 | CSAEPGLAGLNEQFF
TRBJ2-2 | NA | TRBD2 | TRBV9 | CASSPGGTSGRWDTGELFF
TRBJ2-7 | NA | NA | TRBV27 | CATVPGGWHEQYF
TRBJ2-5 | many | TRBD2 | TRBV27 | CASTLRAGIIAGDQETQYF
TRBJ2-7 | many | NA | TRBV28 | CASSFSGQSYEQYF
TRBJ2-7 | few | NA | TRBV6-6 | CASSYGPGLREQYF
TRBJ2-1 | NA | NA | TRBV9 | CASSVPSIAAYNEQFF
TRBJ1-1 | NA | NA | TRBV29-1 | CSVEDRGADWVAFF
TRBJ2-7 | many | NA | TRBV12-5 | CASGLTDSSYEQYF
TRBJ2-1 | many | TRBD2 | TRBV7-2 | CASSLYGGNSNEQFF